This TCR beta chain was captured in a study of beta chain features in type 1 diabetes. Points from the study as a whole: The question left open here concerned HLA type influencing TCRB rearrangement.

With V trimmed by 4 bases and J by 0 bases, 7 bases remained unmatched. Germline CDR1 reads SGHNT; CDR2 reads YYREEE (reference sequence). The CDR3 loop spans 18 amino acids. Comment on this clone: The antigen is not known.

Investigators reverse transcribed all isolated RNA, so they sequenced expressed TCRB transcripts. Assay used: immunoSEQ multiplex PCR; TCRdb lists only in-frame clones, some missing. The sample holds over 500,000 clones; about 14% are singletons and the top ten take 0.07% to 0.095%. The sequence came from a man aged 18 to 35 in good health. The sequenced sample consisted of naive CD4+ T cells from blood. The chain recombines TRBV5-4 with TRBJ2-6; 10 bases fit TRBD1. Here the CDR3 reads CASSGTGVTSSGANVLTF. The DNA for the CDR3 is TGTGCCAGCAGCGGGACAGGGGTCACCTCCTCTGGGGCCAACGTCCTGACTTTC.